Presented here are 5 T cell receptor beta chains from one specimen sequenced in a study of Ad26.COV2.S vaccination and SARS-CoV-2 variants. Treatment here: roughly 20 received Ad26.COV2.S at low or high dose, single or two shots; five or six received placebo; per-sample allocation not given. Specimens were obtained on day 63 following the first vaccine or placebo injection. The method was immunoSEQ multiplex PCR; TCRdb's version includes in-frame clones alone and lacks a portion of them. The data contain some 640,000 clones, approximately 88% of them seen just once; the ten biggest clones take up nearly 1.5%. The sequencing here drew on peripheral blood, taken in a trial of Ad26.COV2.S vaccine versus placebo. The receptors here all came from a person between 18 and 60 years old who received the Ad26.COV2.S COVID-19 vaccine or a placebo.

The chain carries TRBV11-2 and TRBJ2-2, with D maybe TRBD2 (5 bases). Germline V CDR1 and CDR2: SGHAT, FQNNGV. V was clipped by 5 bases and J by 1 base, with 14 bases between them. CDR3 length: 16 amino acids. The CDR3: CASSPYGVQNTGELFF. CDR3 DNA: TGTGCCAGCAGCCCTTACGGGGTCCAGAACACCGGGGAGCTGTTTTTT. Using reference TRBV11-2 and TRBJ2-2 for the parts outside the CDR3, the full variable domain is EAGVAQSPRYKIIEKRQSVAFWCNPISGHATLYWYQQILGQGPKLLIQFQNNGVVDDSQLPKDRFSAERLKGVDSTLKIQPAKLEDSAVYLCASSPYGVQNTGELFFGEGSRLTVL.

This clone was seen once. The J gene is TRBJ2-5, the V gene TRBV6-2 or TRBV6-3, with TRBD2 identical over 13 bases. V was clipped by 6 bases and J by 4 bases; unmatched bases: 5. The germline V gene has CDR1 MNHEY and CDR2 SVGEGT. This CDR3 comprises 15 residues. CDR3 amino acids: CASSRTSGGGETQYF. CDR3 DNA sequence: TGTGCCAGCAGCCGGACTAGCGGGGGAGGAGAGACCCAGTACTTC.

The V gene is TRBV19, the J gene TRBJ1-5, with TRBD1 as a possible D gene (5 bases). The CDR3 runs 12 residues. Germline CDR1 LNHDA, CDR2 SQIVND (reference sequence). V dropped 4 bases and J dropped 7 bases, with 8 bases sitting between them. CDR3 coding DNA: TGTGCCAGTAGTAAAGAGGGGCAGCCCCAGCATTTT. It specifies CASSKEGQPQHF.

The CDR3 loop reads CASIRQGNTEAFF. The CDR3, as DNA: TGTGCCAGCATCCGCCAGGGGAACACTGAAGCTTTCTTT. V and J are TRBV6-5 and TRBJ1-1; D might be TRBD1 (5 bases). The CDR3 loop spans 13 amino acids. V lost 7 bases to trimming and J lost 1 base, with 10 bases between them. CDR1 and CDR2 from the germline V gene are MNHEY and SVGAGI.

V is TRBV7-2 and J is TRBJ1-6; possible D gene TRBD1, 5 bases. The germline gives CDR1 SGHTA, CDR2 FQGNSA. The CDR3 has 14 amino acids. Trimming pared 0 bases from V and 8 bases from J, leaving 8 bases between. Here the CDR3 reads CASSLAGADSPLHF. As DNA, the CDR3 is TGTGCCAGCAGCTTAGCAGGGGCAGATTCACCCCTCCACTTT.